This TCR beta chain emerged from a study of cytomegalovirus exposure and HLA in healthy donors. Details on this clone: What it binds is unknown.

Study-level results: As confirmed in vitro, three CMV-associated chains were specific for CMV antigens. TCR beta V segments were, for the most part, productive about 87% or about 30% of the time in an earlier analysis.

CDR1 is KGHSH, CDR2 LQKENI, per germline. CDR3 length: 15 residues. V lost 2 bases and J 7 bases, leaving 12 bases between the germline ends. PCR was performed using 60 Vbeta and 13 Jbeta primers. Measured with immunoSEQ multiplex PCR; TCRdb has only the in-frame clones, and not every one. The repertoire holds fewer than 110,000 clones, with about 77% as singletons. The sequencing sample was made of PBMCs. The V gene is TRBV18, the J gene TRBJ1-6; a weak D match, TRBD1 (6 bases). The TCR originated in a woman aged 18 to 35 in good health and CMV-seropositive. In DNA form, the CDR3 reads TGTGCCAGCTCACCAGACCGGCAGGGGAATTCACCCCTCCACTTT. The encoded protein is CASSPDRQGNSPLHF.